This T cell receptor (beta chain) comes out of a study of blood T cell repertoires in COVID-19. The CDR3 is 14 amino acids. The V and J ends lost 1 base and 5 bases respectively, with 9 bases between them. Germline CDR1 is LNHDA and CDR2 is SQIVND (reference sequence). The assay was immunoSEQ multiplex PCR, and TCRdb's table has in-frame clones only and misses some. This table has about 70,000 clones, more than 75% appearing once. Material: peripheral blood. The TCR sequence derives from a human donor in a cohort sampled during active COVID-19. This chain joins TRBV19 and TRBJ2-1; maybe TRBD2 (5 bases). CDR3 nucleotides: TGTGCCAGTAGTATAGGTCTGGGAGACAATGAGCAGTTCTTC. This sequence encodes CASSIGLGDNEQFF.